The clone carrying this T cell receptor (beta chain) was picked up one time. Its specificity is not known. This record comes from a study of T cells in narcolepsy. Study-wide context: Enrolled donors included narcolepsy type 1 or type 2 patients and healthy controls.

Study results and caveats: Healthy controls reportedly lacked the autoreactive clonotypes serially found in patients' blood. Comparing one patient's CSF and blood CD4+ clonotypes highlighted HCRT- and TRIB2-specific autoreactive clonotypes.

CDR1 and CDR2 (germline): SGHNT, YYREEE (reference sequence). The CDR3 is 12 residues long. V was shortened by 4 bases and J by 8 bases, with 9 bases between the two germline ends. The repertoire was sequenced with immunoSEQ multiplex PCR; TCRdb's copy has only in-frame clones and lacks some. Here the sample spans tens of thousands of clones, around 79% being singletons. The chain has TRBV5-4 and TRBJ1-4; D gene uncertain. Sequences were obtained from CD45RA- memory CD4+ T cells from PBMCs. This clonotype was obtained from a human donor with narcolepsy. The CDR3 region is CASSRVSEKLFF. The CDR3 DNA follows: TGTGCCAGCAGCCGGGTGAGCGAAAAACTGTTTTTT.